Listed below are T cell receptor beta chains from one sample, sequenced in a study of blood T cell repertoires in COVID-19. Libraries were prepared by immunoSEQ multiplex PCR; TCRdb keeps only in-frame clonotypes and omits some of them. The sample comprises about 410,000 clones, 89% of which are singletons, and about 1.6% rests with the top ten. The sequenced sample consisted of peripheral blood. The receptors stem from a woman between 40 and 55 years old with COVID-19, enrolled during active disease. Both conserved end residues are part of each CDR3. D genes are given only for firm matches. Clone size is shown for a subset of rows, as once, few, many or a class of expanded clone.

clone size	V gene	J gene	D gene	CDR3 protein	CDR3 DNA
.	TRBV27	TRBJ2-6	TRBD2	CASSPRTPGRGGGSGANVLTF	TGTGCCAGCAGCCCGCGCACCCCCGGGCGGGGGGGCGGCTCTGGGGCCAACGTCCTGACTTTC
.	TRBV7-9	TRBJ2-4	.	CASSLTAGRGKNIQYF	TGTGCCAGCAGCTTAACTGCAGGGCGCGGCAAAAACATTCAGTACTTC
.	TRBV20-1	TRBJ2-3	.	CSASERQGGITDTQYF	TGCAGTGCTAGTGAACGGCAGGGGGGTATCACAGATACGCAGTATTTT
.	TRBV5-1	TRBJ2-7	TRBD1	CASSTRGQGVRAYEQYF	TGCGCCAGCAGCACAAGGGGACAGGGGGTTCGGGCCTACGAGCAGTACTTC
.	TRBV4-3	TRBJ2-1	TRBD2	CASSQGLAGANEQFF	TGCGCCAGCAGCCAGGGACTAGCGGGAGCTAATGAGCAGTTCTTC
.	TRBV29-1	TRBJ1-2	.	CSVDDRSYGYTF	TGCAGCGTTGACGACAGGTCCTATGGCTACACCTTC
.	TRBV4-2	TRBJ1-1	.	CASSQVGQGRNTEAFF	TGTGCCAGCAGCCAAGTCGGGCAGGGAAGGAACACTGAAGCTTTCTTT
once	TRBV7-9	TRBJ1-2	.	CASSVTEYGYTF	TGTGCCAGCAGCGTTACGGAGTATGGCTACACCTTC
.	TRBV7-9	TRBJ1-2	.	CASTLGGYGYTF	TGTGCCAGCACCCTGGGGGGGTATGGCTACACCTTC
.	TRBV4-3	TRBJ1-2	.	CASSQDLGGSYGYTF	TGCGCCAGCAGCCAAGATCTCGGGGGGTCCTATGGCTACACCTTC
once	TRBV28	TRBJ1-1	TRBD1	CASSPFDRVPEAFF	TGTGCCAGCAGTCCCTTCGACAGGGTACCTGAAGCTTTCTTT
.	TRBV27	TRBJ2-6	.	CASRGAGSPGANVLTF	TGTGCCAGCAGGGGCGCTGGCAGCCCTGGGGCCAACGTCCTGACTTTC
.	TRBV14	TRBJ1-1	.	CASSRGTLFEGVEAFF	TGTGCCAGCAGCAGAGGGACACTTTTTGAAGGTGTTGAAGCTTTCTTT
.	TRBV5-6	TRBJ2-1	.	CASSFLGRGGDEQFF	TGTGCCAGCAGCTTCCTCGGGAGAGGAGGTGATGAGCAGTTCTTC
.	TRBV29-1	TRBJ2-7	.	CSVTRDSSSYEQYF	TGCAGCGTTACCCGGGACTCGAGCTCCTACGAGCAGTACTTC
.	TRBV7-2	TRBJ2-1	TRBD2	CASSLGVTSGNEQFF	TGTGCCAGCAGCTTAGGGGTGACTAGCGGGAATGAGCAGTTCTTC
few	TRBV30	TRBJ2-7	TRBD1	CACHGTGGYEQYF	TGTGCCTGTCACGGGACAGGGGGTTACGAGCAGTACTTC
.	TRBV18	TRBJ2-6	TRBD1	CASSPRGGTGRPSGANVLTF	TGTGCCAGCTCACCACGGGGCGGGACAGGGAGGCCATCTGGGGCCAACGTCCTGACTTTC
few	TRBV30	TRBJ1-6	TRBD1	CAWSGQGVVYNSPLHF	TGTGCCTGGAGCGGACAGGGGGTAGTATATAATTCACCCCTCCACTTT
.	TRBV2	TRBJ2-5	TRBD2	CASSESAGGVETQYF	TGTGCCAGCAGTGAATCCGCGGGGGGCGTGGAGACCCAGTACTTC
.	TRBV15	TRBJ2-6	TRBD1	CATLLRDRPLSGANVLTF	TGTGCCACCCTTCTCCGGGACAGGCCCCTTTCTGGGGCCAACGTCCTGACTTTC
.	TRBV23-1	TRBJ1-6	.	CASSQSVRREGRDSPLHF	TGCGCCAGCAGTCAATCCGTCAGACGGGAAGGGAGGGATTCACCCCTCCACTTT
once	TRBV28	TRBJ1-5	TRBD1	CASRSAGTGYSNQPQHF	TGTGCCAGCAGGTCCGCCGGGACAGGGTATAGCAATCAGCCCCAGCATTTT
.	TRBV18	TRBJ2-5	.	CASSPTAVETQYF	TGTGCCAGCTCACCCACCGCGGTGGAGACCCAGTACTTC
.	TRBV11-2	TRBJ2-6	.	CASSFQVSGANVLTF	TGTGCCAGCAGCTTCCAGGTCTCTGGGGCCAACGTCCTGACTTTC
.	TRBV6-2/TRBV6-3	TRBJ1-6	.	CASSYSRGNSPLHF	TGTGCCAGCAGTTATAGCAGGGGTAATTCACCCCTCCACTTT
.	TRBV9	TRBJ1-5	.	CASSVGSLEGQPQHF	TGTGCCAGCAGCGTAGGTAGTCTGGAGGGGCAGCCCCAGCATTTT
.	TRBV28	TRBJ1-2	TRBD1	CASSFPGTGVYGYTF	TGTGCCAGCAGTTTCCCTGGGACAGGGGTCTATGGCTACACCTTC
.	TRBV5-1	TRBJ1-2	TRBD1	CASSPGTGSHGYTF	TGCGCCAGCAGCCCCGGGACAGGGAGCCATGGCTACACCTTC
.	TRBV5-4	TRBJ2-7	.	CASSLAGSYEQYF	TGTGCCAGCAGCTTGGCCGGGTCCTACGAGCAGTACTTC
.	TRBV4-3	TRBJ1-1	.	CASSQDAGVGVSEAFF	TGCGCCAGCAGCCAAGATGCCGGCGTCGGGGTCTCTGAAGCTTTCTTT
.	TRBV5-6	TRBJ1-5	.	CASRSYRESPNQPQHF	TGTGCCAGCAGATCATACAGGGAGTCTCCGAATCAGCCCCAGCATTTT
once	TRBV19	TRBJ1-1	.	CASNWRGADTEAFF	TGTGCCAGTAACTGGAGGGGCGCGGACACTGAAGCTTTCTTT
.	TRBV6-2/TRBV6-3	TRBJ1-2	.	CASSYVRNYGYTF	TGTGCCAGCAGTTACGTCCGGAACTATGGCTACACCTTC
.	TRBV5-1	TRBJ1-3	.	CASSLGPSSGNTIYF	TGCGCCAGCAGCTTGGGCCCTAGCTCTGGAAACACCATATATTTT
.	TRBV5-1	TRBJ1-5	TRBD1	CASSASPQGGDDQPQHF	TGCGCCAGCAGCGCATCACCCCAGGGGGGAGACGATCAGCCCCAGCATTTT
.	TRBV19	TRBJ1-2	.	CASSMKGIYGYTF	TGTGCCAGTAGTATGAAGGGGATCTATGGCTACACCTTC
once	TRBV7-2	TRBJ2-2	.	CASSQLRELFF	TGTGCCAGCAGCCAGTTAAGGGAGCTGTTTTTT
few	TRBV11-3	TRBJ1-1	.	CASSPAGDTEAFF	TGTGCCAGCAGCCCAGCAGGGGACACTGAAGCTTTCTTT
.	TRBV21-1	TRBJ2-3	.	CASSRGRDFSDTQYF	TGTGCCAGCAGCCGGGGGAGGGATTTTTCAGATACGCAGTATTTT
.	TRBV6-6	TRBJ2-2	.	CASSWDLNTGELFF	TGTGCCAGCAGCTGGGACTTAAACACCGGGGAGCTGTTTTTT
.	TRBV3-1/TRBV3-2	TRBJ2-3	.	CASSYRGGAGTDTQYF	TGTGCCAGCAGTTACAGGGGGGGCGCGGGCACAGATACGCAGTATTTT
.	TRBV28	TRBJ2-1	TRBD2	CATIAGGGYNEQFF	TGTGCCACAATAGCGGGGGGGGGCTACAATGAGCAGTTCTTC
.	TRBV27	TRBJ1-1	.	CASSFGGVYTEAFF	TGTGCCAGCAGTTTTGGGGGCGTGTACACTGAAGCTTTCTTT
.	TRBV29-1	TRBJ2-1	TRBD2	CSQASGGEQFF	TGCAGCCAAGCTAGCGGGGGTGAGCAGTTCTTC
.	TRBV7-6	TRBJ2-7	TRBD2	CASSGLAGPGPYEQYF	TGTGCCAGCAGCGGCCTAGCGGGTCCGGGTCCATACGAGCAGTACTTC
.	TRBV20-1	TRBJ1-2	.	CSARSVYGYTF	TGCAGTGCTAGGAGCGTCTACGGCTACACCTTC
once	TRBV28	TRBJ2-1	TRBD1	CASSLTGANEQFF	TGTGCCAGCAGTTTAACAGGGGCAAATGAGCAGTTCTTC
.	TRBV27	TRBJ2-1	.	CASGKQGAVSNEQFF	TGTGCCAGCGGGAAACAGGGCGCGGTTTCCAATGAGCAGTTCTTC
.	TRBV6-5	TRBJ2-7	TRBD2	CASSLREGAWLYF	TGTGCCAGCAGCCTCAGGGAGGGAGCTTGGCTGTACTTC
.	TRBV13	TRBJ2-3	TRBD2	CASSTLAGTDTQYF	TGTGCCAGCAGCACTCTAGCGGGCACAGATACGCAGTATTTT
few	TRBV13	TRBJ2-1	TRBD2	CASSLISGSSYNEQFF	TGTGCCAGCAGCTTGATTAGCGGGAGCTCCTACAATGAGCAGTTCTTC
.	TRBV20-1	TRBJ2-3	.	CSASPDRPDTDTQYF	TGCAGTGCTAGTCCCGACAGGCCAGACACAGATACGCAGTATTTT
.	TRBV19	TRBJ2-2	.	CASNAGVVSTGELFF	TGTGCCAGTAATGCCGGGGTAGTGAGCACCGGGGAGCTGTTTTTT
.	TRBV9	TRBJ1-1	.	CASSVATGGGVTEAFF	TGTGCCAGCAGCGTAGCTACGGGGGGCGGAGTCACTGAAGCTTTCTTT
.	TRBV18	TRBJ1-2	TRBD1	CASSPVGGNGYTF	TGTGCCAGCTCACCGGTAGGGGGCAATGGCTACACCTTC
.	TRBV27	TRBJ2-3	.	CASSLLDADTQYF	TGTGCCAGCAGTTTACTAGACGCGGATACGCAGTATTTT
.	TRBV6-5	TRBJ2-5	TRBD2	CASSYSGTSGQETQYF	TGTGCCAGCAGTTACTCCGGGACTAGCGGCCAAGAGACCCAGTACTTC
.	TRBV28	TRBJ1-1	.	CAILTRTAEAFF	TGTGCCATACTAACCCGGACAGCCGAAGCTTTCTTT